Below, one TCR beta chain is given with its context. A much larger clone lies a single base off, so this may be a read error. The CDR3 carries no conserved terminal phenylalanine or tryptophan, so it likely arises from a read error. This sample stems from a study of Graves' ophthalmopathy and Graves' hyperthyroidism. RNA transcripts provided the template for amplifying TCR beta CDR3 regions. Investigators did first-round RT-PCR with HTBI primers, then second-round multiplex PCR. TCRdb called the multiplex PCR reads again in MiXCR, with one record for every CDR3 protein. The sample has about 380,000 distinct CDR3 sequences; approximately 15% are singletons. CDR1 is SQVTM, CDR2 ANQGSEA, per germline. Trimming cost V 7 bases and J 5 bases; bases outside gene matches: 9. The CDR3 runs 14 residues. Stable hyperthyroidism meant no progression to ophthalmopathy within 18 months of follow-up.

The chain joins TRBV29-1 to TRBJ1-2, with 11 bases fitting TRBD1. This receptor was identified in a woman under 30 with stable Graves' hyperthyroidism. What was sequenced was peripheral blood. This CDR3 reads CSAGSGQGGYGYTV. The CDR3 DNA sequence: TGCAGCGCTGGATCGGGACAGGGGGGTTATGGCTACACCGTC.